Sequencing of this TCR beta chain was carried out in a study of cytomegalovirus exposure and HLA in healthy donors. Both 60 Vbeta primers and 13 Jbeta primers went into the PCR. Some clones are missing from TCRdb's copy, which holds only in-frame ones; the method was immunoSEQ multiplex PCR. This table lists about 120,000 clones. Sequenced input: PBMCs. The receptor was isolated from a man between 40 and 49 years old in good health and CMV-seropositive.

The CDR3 spells CASSFPGNTGELFF. The CDR3 DNA reads as TGTGCCAGCAGCTTCCCCGGGAACACCGGGGAGCTGTTTTTT. The rearrangement uses TRBV5-4 and TRBJ2-2; D is uncertain. V was shortened by 2 bases and J by 1 base, with 6 bases between the two germline ends. The CDR3 loop spans 14 amino acids. Looked up from germline, CDR1 is SGHNT and CDR2 is YYREEE (reference sequence).